The present T cell receptor (beta chain) was sequenced within a study of T cell responses to AZD1222 COVID-19 vaccine. General study findings and limits: Without day 14 samples, only post-peak T cell repertoires were studied.

Generated by immunoSEQ multiplex PCR, the TCRdb table keeps only in-frame clones and is missing some. The table lists approximately 150,000 clones, around 91% of them singletons, with 5% to 6.5% in the top ten. Germline V gene data show CDR1 as LNHDA and CDR2 as SQIVND (reference sequence). This CDR3 spans 14 amino acids. Trimming removed 5 bases at V and 7 bases at J, with 15 bases between. Notes on this clone: Its antigen is still unknown.

The sequences come from peripheral blood, collected 28 days after the second AZD1222 dose. The chain has TRBV19 and TRBJ2-1; perhaps TRBD2 as D (6 bases). The receptor's source is an adult who received the AZD1222 COVID-19 vaccine. The CDR3 DNA reads as TGTGCCAGTAGTCCGGACTACCGTTCTAATGAGCAGTTCTTC. Translation gives CASSPDYRSNEQFF.